These T cell receptor beta chains were read from a single sample in a study of OX40 agonist ivuxolimab in advanced cancers. Profiling relied on immunoSEQ multiplex PCR, and the TCRdb table lists in-frame clones only, not all of them. The data hold about 52,000 clones, with approximately 92% observed a single time. The material was CD4+ or CD8+ T cells sorted from blood, obtained in a trial of the OX40 agonist ivuxolimab. These receptors were taken from an adult with an advanced solid tumor such as melanoma, head and neck, liver or kidney cancer. Both conserved end residues are trimmed from each CDR3. The order of the fields is V gene, CDR3 length, CDR3 protein.

V: TRBV7-9
length: 12
CDR3: ASSPSGRPNEQF

V: TRBV2
length: 10
CDR3: ARRGIIPEAF

V: TRBV5-8
length: 13
CDR3: ASSWGTSGLYSGF

V: TRBV4-2
length: 13
CDR3: ASSPTVRGEETQY

V: TRBV5-1
length: 13
CDR3: ASSPASLSTDTQY

V: TRBV27
length: 13
CDR3: ASSLKFQLQETQY

V: TRBV9
length: 13
CDR3: ASSPRVTNTGELF

V: TRBV7-9
length: 8
CDR3: ASSLVEQF

V: TRBV27
length: 10
CDR3: ASSLTNGELF

V: TRBV28
length: 9
CDR3: ASSLPPVRE

V: TRBV19
length: 14
CDR3: ASSSRPGAVNTEAF

V: TRBV19
length: 14
CDR3: ASSIDHSTSGNTIY

V: TRBV27
length: 11
CDR3: ASSLDFYNEQF